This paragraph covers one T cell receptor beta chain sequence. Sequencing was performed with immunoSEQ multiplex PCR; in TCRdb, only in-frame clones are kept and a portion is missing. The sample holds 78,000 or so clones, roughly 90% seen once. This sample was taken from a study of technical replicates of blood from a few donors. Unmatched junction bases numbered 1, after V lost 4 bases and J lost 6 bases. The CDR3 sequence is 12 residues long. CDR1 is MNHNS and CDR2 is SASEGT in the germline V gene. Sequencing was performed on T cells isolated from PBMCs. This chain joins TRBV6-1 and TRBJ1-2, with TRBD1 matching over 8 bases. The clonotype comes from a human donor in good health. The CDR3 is CASSAGGNGYTF. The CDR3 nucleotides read TGTGCCAGCAGTGCAGGGGGCAATGGCTACACCTTC.